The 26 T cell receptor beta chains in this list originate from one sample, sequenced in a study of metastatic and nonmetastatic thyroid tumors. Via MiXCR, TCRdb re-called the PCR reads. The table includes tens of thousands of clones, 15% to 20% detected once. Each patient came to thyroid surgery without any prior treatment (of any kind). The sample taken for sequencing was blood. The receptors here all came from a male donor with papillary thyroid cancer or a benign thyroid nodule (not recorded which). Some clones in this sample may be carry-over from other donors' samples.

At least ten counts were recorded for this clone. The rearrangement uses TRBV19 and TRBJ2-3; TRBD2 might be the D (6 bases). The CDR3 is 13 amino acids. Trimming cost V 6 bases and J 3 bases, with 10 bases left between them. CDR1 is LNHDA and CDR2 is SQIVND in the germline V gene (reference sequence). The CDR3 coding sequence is TGTGCCAGTAGGTGGAGGGCTACAGATACGCAGTATTTT. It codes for CASRWRATDTQYF.

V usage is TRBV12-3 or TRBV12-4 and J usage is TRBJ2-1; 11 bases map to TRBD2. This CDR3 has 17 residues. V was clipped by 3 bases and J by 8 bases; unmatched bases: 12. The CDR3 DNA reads TGTGCCAGCAGTTTTGAATGGGCTAGCGGGAGGTGGGATGAGCAGTTCTTC. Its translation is CASSFEWASGRWDEQFF.

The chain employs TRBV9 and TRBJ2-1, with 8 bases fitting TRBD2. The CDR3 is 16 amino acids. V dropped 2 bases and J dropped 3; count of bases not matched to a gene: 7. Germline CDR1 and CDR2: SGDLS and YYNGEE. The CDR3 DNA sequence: TGTGCCAGCAGCGTCAATAGCGGGGTAATCTACAATGAGCAGTTCTTC. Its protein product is CASSVNSGVIYNEQFF.

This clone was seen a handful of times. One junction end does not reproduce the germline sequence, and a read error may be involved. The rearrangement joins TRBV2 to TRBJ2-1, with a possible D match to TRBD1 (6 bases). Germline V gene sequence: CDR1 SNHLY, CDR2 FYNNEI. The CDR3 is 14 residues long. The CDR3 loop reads CASIEGGGYNEQFF. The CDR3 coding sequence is TGTGCCAGCATTGAAGGGGGTGGCTACAATGAGCAGTTCTTC.

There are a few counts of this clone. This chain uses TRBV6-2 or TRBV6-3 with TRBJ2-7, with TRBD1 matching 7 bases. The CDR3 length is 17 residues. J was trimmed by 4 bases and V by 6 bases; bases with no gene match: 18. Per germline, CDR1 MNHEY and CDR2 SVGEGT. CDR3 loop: CASSPQAGQAGMYEQYF. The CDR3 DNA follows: TGTGCCAGCAGCCCCCAGGCCGGACAGGCTGGGATGTACGAGCAGTACTTC.

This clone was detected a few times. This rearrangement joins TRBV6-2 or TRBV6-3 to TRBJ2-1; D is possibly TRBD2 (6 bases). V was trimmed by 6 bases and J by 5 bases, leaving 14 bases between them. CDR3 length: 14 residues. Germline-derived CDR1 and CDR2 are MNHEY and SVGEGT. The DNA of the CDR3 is TGTGCCAGCAGGGGACTCTCCCGCCACAATGAGCAGTTCTTC. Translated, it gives CASRGLSRHNEQFF.

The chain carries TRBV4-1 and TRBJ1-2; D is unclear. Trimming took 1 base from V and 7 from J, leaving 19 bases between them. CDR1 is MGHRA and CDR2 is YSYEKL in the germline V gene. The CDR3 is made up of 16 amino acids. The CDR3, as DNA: TGCGCCAGCAGCCAAGGAGTCAGGTGGAATGTGGCTGGCTACACCTTC. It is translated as CASSQGVRWNVAGYTF.

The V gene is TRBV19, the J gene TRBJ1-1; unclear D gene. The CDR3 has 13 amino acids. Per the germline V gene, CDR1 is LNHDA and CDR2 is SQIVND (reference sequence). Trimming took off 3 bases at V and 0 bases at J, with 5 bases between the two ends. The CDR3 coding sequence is TGTGCCAGTAGTATGAGCGTGAACACTGAAGCTTTCTTT. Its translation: CASSMSVNTEAFF.

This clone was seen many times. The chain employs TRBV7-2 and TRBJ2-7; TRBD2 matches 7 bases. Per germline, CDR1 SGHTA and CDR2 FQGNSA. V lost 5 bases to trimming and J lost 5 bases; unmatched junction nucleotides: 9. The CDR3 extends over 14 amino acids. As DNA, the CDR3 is TGTGCCAGCAGCCCTCAGGGAGGGATCCACGAGCAGTACTTC. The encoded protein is CASSPQGGIHEQYF.

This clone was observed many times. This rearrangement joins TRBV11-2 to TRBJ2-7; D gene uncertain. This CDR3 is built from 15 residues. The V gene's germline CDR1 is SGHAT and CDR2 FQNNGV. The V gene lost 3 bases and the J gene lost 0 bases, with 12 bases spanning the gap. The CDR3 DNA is TGTGCCAGCAGCTTCGGGTCCTGGAGCTCCTACGAGCAGTACTTC. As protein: CASSFGSWSSYEQYF.

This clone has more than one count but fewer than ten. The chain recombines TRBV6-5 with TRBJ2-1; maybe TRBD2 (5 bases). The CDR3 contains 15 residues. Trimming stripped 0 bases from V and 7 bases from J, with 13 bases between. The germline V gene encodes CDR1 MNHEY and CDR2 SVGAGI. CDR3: CASSYSTVGRNEQFF. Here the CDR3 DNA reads TGTGCCAGCAGTTACTCGACGGTAGGGAGAAATGAGCAGTTCTTC.

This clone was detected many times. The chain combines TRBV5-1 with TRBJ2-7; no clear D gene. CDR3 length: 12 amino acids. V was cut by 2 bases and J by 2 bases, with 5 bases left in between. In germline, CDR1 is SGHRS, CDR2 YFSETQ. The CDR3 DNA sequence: TGCGCCAGCAGCTTTGGGGCCTACGAGCAGTACTTC. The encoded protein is CASSFGAYEQYF.

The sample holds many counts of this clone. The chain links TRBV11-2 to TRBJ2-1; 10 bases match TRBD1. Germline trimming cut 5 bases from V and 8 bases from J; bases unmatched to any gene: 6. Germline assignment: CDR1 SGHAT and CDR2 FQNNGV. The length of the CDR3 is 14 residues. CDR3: CASSPTTGGHEQFF. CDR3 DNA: TGTGCCAGCAGCCCAACGACAGGGGGCCATGAGCAGTTCTTC.

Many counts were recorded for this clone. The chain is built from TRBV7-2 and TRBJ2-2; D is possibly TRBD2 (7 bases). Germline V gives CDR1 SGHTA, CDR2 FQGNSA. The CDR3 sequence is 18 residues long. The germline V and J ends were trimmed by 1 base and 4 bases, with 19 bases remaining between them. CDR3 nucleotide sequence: TGTGCCAGCAGCTTAGGGCGGGGGCATCTGATGAGCACCGGGGAGCTGTTTTTT. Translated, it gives CASSLGRGHLMSTGELFF.

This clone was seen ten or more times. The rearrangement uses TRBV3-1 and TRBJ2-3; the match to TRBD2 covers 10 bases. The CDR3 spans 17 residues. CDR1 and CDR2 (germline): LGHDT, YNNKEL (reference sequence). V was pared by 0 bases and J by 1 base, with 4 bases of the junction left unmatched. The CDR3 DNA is TGTGCCAGCAGCCAAGATAGGAGCGGGAGGGGCACAGATACGCAGTATTTT. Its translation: CASSQDRSGRGTDTQYF.

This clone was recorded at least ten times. The CDR3 is CASSLATANYGYTF. The CDR3 DNA sequence: TGCGCCAGCAGCTTGGCCACAGCTAACTATGGCTACACCTTC. V gene TRBV5-1 combines with J gene TRBJ1-2; D gene unclear. The V gene's germline CDR1 is SGHRS and CDR2 YFSETQ. The CDR3 has 14 amino acids. V lost 0 bases, J lost 0 bases, and 6 bases lay in between.

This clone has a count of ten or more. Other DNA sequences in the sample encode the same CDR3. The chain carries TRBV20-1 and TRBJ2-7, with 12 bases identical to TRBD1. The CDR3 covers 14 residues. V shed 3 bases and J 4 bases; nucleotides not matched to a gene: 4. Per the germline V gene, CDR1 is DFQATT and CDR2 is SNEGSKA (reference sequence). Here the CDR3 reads CSARGQGALYEQYF. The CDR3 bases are TGCAGTGCTAGGGGACAGGGGGCTTTATACGAGCAGTACTTC.

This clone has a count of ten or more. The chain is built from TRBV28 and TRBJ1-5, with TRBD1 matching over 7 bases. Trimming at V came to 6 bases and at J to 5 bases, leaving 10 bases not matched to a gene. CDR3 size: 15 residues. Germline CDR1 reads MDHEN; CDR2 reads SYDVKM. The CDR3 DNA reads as TGTGCCAGCAGCCCTCAGGACAGGACCTATCAGCCCCAGCATTTT. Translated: CASSPQDRTYQPQHF.

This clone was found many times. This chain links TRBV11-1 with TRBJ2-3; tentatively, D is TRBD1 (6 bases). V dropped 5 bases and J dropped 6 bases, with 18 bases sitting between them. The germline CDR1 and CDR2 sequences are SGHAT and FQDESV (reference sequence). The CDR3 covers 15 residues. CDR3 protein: CASSPQGSATDTQYF. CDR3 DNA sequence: TGTGCCAGCAGCCCACAGGGTTCCGCCACGGATACGCAGTATTTT.

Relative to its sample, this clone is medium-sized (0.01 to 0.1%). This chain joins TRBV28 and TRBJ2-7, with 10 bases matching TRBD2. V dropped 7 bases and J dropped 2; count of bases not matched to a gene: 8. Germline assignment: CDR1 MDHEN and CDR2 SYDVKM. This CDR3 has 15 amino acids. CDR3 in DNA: TGTGCCAGCACCCGGGTCCTAGCGGGAGCCTACGAGCAGTACTTC. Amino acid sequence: CASTRVLAGAYEQYF.

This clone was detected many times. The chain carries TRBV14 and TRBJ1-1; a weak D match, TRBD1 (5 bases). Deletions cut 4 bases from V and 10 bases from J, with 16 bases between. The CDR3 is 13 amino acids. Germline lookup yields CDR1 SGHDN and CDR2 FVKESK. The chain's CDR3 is CASSPGTNVGAFF. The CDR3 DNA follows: TGTGCCAGCAGCCCCGGGACTAACGTTGGAGCTTTCTTT.

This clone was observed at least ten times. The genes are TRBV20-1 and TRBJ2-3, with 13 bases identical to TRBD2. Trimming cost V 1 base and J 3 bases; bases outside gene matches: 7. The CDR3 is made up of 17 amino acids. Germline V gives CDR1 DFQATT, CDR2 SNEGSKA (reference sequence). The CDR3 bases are TGCAGTGCTAGAGTAACGACTAGCGGGGGGCAGACAGATACGCAGTATTTT. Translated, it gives CSARVTTSGGQTDTQYF.

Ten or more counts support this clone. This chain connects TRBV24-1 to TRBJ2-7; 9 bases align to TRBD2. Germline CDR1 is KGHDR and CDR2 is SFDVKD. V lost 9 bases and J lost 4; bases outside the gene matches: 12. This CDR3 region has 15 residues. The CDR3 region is CATAWGGAGGYEQYF. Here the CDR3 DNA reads TGTGCCACCGCTTGGGGAGGAGCGGGAGGTTACGAGCAGTACTTC.

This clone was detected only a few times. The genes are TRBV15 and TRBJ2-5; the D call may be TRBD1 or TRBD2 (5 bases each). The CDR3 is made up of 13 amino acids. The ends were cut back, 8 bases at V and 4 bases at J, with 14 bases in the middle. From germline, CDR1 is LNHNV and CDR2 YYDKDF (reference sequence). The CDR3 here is CATCKGRVETQYF. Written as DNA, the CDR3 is TGTGCCACCTGCAAGGGGCGGGTAGAGACCCAGTACTTC.

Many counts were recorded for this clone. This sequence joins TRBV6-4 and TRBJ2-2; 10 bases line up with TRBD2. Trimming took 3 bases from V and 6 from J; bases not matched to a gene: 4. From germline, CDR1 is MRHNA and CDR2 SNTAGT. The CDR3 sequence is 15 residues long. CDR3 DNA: TGTGCCAGCAGTGAAAGCGGGGGGGCGTCCGGGGAGCTGTTTTTT. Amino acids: CASSESGGASGELFF.

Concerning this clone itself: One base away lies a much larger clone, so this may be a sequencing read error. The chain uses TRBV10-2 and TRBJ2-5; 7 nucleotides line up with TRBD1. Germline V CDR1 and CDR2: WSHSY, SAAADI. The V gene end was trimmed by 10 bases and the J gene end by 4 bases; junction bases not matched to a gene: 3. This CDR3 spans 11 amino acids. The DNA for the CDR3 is TGCGCCAAGGGGGCTTTAGAGACCCAGTACTTC. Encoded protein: CAKGALETQYF.